The sequence of this T cell receptor (beta chain) was determined in a study of low-dose radiotherapy and immunotherapy resistance in tumors. Study in general: The study gave Cohort 2 1 Gy per fraction every two weeks, totaling 13 Gy over 26 weeks. The regimen for patients comprised intravenous nivolumab 240 mg every two weeks plus intravenous ipilimumab 1 mg/kg every six weeks. Dosing of intravenous cyclophosphamide at 200 mg/m2 occurred every two weeks and took place one day prior to radiation and immunotherapy. Daily oral aspirin at 300 mg began on cycle 1 day 1 and lasted four cycles.

With TRAV- and TRBV-specific primers, first-strand cDNA was made, covering the alpha and beta chains. TCR amplification involved 20 to 25 PCR cycles with a constant-region primer and V-primer adapter. TCRdb ran MiXCR on the reads and lists one entry per CDR3 protein. There are 7,000 to 9,000 distinct CDR3 sequences in the sample; roughly 88% occur only once, and roughly 6.2% lies in the top ten. The CDR3 runs to 16 residues. CDR1 is DFQATT and CDR2 is SNEGSKA in the germline V gene (reference sequence). Trimming removed 0 bases from V and 8 bases from J, with 20 bases in between. The chain is built from TRBV20-1 and TRBJ2-1; D possibly matches TRBD1 or TRBD2 (5 bases each). The source of this sequence is a human donor with advanced metastatic prostate, ovarian, gallbladder or colorectal cancer (not recorded which). This table probably holds off-target reads from a library built for another chain. The CDR3 region has the DNA TGCAGTGCTAGAGATCTGGCTCGGGGAGAAGGGGATGAGCAGTTCTTC. It yields the protein CSARDLARGEGDEQFF.